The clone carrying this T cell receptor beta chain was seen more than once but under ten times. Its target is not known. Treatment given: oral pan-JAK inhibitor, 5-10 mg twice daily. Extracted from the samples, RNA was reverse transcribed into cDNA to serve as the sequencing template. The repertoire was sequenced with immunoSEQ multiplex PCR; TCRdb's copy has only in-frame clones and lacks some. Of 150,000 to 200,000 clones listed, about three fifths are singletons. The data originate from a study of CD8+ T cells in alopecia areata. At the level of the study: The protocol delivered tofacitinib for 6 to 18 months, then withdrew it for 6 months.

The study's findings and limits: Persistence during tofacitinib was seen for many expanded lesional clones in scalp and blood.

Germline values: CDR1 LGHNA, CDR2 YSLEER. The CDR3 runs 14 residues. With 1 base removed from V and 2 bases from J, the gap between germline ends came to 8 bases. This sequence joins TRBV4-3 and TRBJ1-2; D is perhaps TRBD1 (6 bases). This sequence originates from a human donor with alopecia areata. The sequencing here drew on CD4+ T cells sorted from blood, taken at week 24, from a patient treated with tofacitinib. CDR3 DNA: TGCGCCAGCAGCCAAGGACAGGCGAACTATGGCTACACCTTC. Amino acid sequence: CASSQGQANYGYTF.